Listed below are T cell receptor beta chains from one sample, sequenced in a study of T-cell reconstitution after alpha-beta-depleted transplantation in children. A single record per CDR3 protein comes from TCRdb applying MiXCR to the PCR reads. Here the sample spans about 830,000 distinct CDR3 sequences, around 17% being singletons. The starting material was PBMCs, mostly from graft donor cells, obtained 360 days after TCRalphabeta/CD19-depleted stem cell transplant. These receptors all stem from a male patient younger than 18 who had a stem cell transplant for acute lymphoblastic leukemia, so the T cells may come from the graft donor. CDR3s include the opening cysteine and the closing phenylalanine or tryptophan. The D gene is left open where the match is weak. The size field is filled for only some rows; it gives once, few, many or a size class.

D gene	J gene	V gene	clone size	CDR3 protein	CDR3 DNA
TRBD2	TRBJ2-1	TRBV29-1	.	CSVEGLAGAGLRLDEQFF	TGCAGCGTTGAGGGACTAGCGGGAGCAGGACTTAGGCTCGATGAGCAGTTCTTC
.	TRBJ2-3	TRBV20-1	many	CSAGIAANGSDTQYF	TGCAGTGCTGGGATAGCGGCCAATGGGTCAGATACGCAGTATTTT
.	TRBJ2-2	TRBV5-1	few	CASSTRDYTGELFF	TGCGCCAGCAGTACCCGGGACTACACCGGGGAGCTGTTTTTT
.	TRBJ1-5	TRBV27	.	CASSLIPGRNQPQHF	TGTGCCAGCAGTTTGATACCGGGGAGAAATCAGCCCCAGCATTTT
TRBD2	TRBJ2-2	TRBV12-3/TRBV12-4	once	CASRGRLAGVTGELFF	TGTGCCAGCAGGGGTCGACTAGCGGGAGTGACCGGGGAGCTGTTTTTT
.	TRBJ2-7	TRBV29-1	.	CSVEVGGEPPYEQYF	TGCAGCGTTGAAGTTGGAGGAGAACCCCCCTACGAGCAGTACTTC
.	TRBJ1-5	TRBV29-1	.	CSVDLKEGSNQPQHF	TGCAGCGTTGACCTCAAGGAAGGTAGCAATCAGCCCCAGCATTTT
.	TRBJ2-1	TRBV19	few	CASSTATGWDEQFF	TGTGCCAGTAGTACCGCGACAGGATGGGATGAGCAGTTCTTC
TRBD2	TRBJ2-1	TRBV9	.	CASSVWGLAGVNEQFF	TGTGCCAGCAGCGTATGGGGACTAGCGGGAGTGAATGAGCAGTTCTTC
TRBD1	TRBJ1-1	TRBV5-6	few	CASSLRLLRDRLTEAFF	TGTGCCAGCAGCTTGAGGCTGCTACGGGACAGGCTCACTGAAGCTTTCTTT
.	TRBJ1-4	TRBV18	few	CASSSRQVETNEKLFF	TGTGCCAGCTCATCGCGACAGGTCGAAACTAATGAAAAACTGTTTTTT
.	TRBJ1-5	TRBV12-3/TRBV12-4	.	CASSFHVEGQPQHF	TGTGCCAGCAGTTTTCATGTCGAGGGTCAGCCCCAGCATTTT
.	TRBJ2-4	TRBV27	.	CASSLGDPWLAKNIQYF	TGTGCCAGCAGTTTAGGGGACCCCTGGCTAGCCAAAAACATTCAGTACTTC
TRBD2	TRBJ2-2	TRBV7-9	many	CASFLSGRTGELFF	TGTGCCAGCTTCTTGAGCGGGAGGACCGGGGAGCTGTTTTTT
.	TRBJ2-7	TRBV29-1	many	CSVETGRGNYEQYF	TGCAGCGTTGAAACAGGACGGGGAAACTACGAGCAGTACTTC